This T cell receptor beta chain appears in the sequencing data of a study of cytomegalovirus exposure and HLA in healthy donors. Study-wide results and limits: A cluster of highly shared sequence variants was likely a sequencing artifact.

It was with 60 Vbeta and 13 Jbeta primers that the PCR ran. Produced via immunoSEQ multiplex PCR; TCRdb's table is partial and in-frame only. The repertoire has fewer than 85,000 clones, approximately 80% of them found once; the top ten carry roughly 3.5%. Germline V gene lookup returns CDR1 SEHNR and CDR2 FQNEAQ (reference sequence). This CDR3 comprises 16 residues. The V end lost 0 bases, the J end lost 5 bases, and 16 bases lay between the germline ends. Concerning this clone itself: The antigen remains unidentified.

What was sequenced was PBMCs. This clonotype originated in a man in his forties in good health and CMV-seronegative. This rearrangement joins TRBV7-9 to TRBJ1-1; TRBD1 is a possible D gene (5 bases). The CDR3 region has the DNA TGTGCCAGCAGCTTAGCCCTAATGGGGGGGAGGACTGAAGCTTTCTTT. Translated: CASSLALMGGRTEAFF.